This is a list of T cell receptor beta chains from one sample in a study of cytomegalovirus exposure and HLA in healthy donors. Sequencing used immunoSEQ multiplex PCR; TCRdb keeps in-frame clones, though not all of them. The sample yields 150,000 to 200,000 clones, more than 70% seen once. Material: PBMCs. The receptors were sampled from a man aged 18 to 30 in good health and CMV-seropositive. Each CDR3 is given with its conserved first and last residue. D genes are given only for firm matches. Rows may omit the clone size; those that give it use once, few, many or a size class.

abundance,j_gene,d_gene,len,v_gene,CDR3aa,CDR3nt
NA,TRBJ2-5,NA,17,TRBV5-1,CASSFANGLSGAGTQYF,TGCGCCAGCAGCTTTGCCAACGGACTAAGCGGCGCGGGGACCCAGTACTTC
NA,TRBJ1-6,NA,13,TRBV15,CATSTGDDSPLHF,TGTGCCACCAGCACAGGGGATGATTCACCCCTCCACTTT
few,TRBJ2-3,NA,14,TRBV5-6,CASSGGLATDTQYF,TGTGCCAGCAGCGGGGGACTGGCCACAGATACGCAGTATTTT
NA,TRBJ2-7,TRBD2,14,TRBV7-2,CASISAGGSYEQYF,TGTGCCAGCATCAGTGCGGGGGGCTCCTACGAGCAGTACTTC
once,TRBJ2-3,TRBD2,17,TRBV7-3,CASSLIGTSGSTDTQYF,TGTGCCAGCAGCCTAATTGGGACTAGCGGGAGCACAGATACGCAGTATTTT
NA,TRBJ2-5,TRBD2,14,TRBV19,CASSRREGVETQYF,TGTGCCAGTAGTAGGCGGGAGGGGGTAGAGACCCAGTACTTC
NA,TRBJ2-7,NA,15,TRBV9,CASSVGAASPSEQYF,TGTGCCAGCAGCGTAGGGGCAGCTTCCCCGTCCGAGCAGTACTTC
NA,TRBJ2-3,NA,13,TRBV7-3,CASSFTGTDTQYF,TGTGCCAGCAGCTTCACTGGTACAGATACGCAGTATTTT
NA,TRBJ1-2,NA,14,TRBV5-5,CASSNQGPPYGYTF,TGTGCCAGCAGCAACCAGGGGCCGCCGTATGGCTACACCTTC
NA,TRBJ2-4,TRBD2,13,TRBV19,CASSISGRNIQYF,TGTGCCAGTAGTATTAGCGGGAGAAACATTCAGTACTTC
NA,TRBJ1-1,NA,14,TRBV7-8,CASSFYRENTEAFF,TGTGCCAGCAGCTTTTACAGGGAGAACACTGAAGCTTTCTTT
few,TRBJ2-7,TRBD2,16,TRBV9,CASSVAGLAASYEQYF,TGTGCCAGCAGCGTAGCGGGACTAGCGGCATCCTACGAGCAGTACTTC
NA,TRBJ2-1,TRBD2,16,TRBV29-1,CSVAHFRGLAGNEQFF,TGCAGCGTTGCCCATTTCCGTGGACTAGCGGGCAATGAGCAGTTCTTC
NA,TRBJ2-1,TRBD2,17,TRBV10-2,CASGGLAGGPSRNEQFF,TGCGCCAGCGGGGGACTAGCGGGAGGGCCCTCCCGGAATGAGCAGTTCTTC
few,TRBJ2-1,TRBD1,15,TRBV7-9,CASSSFQGAYNEQFF,TGTGCCAGCAGCTCTTTTCAGGGGGCCTACAATGAGCAGTTCTTC
few,TRBJ2-7,NA,13,TRBV27,CASSFGPTYEQYF,TGTGCCAGCAGTTTTGGGCCTACCTACGAGCAGTACTTC
NA,TRBJ2-7,TRBD1,12,TRBV30,CASGQNIYEQYF,TGTGCCTCGGGACAGAATATCTACGAGCAGTACTTC
once,TRBJ2-3,TRBD2,17,TRBV5-5,CASSLALTSGSTDTQYF,TGTGCCAGCAGCTTGGCCCTGACTAGCGGGAGTACGGATACGCAGTATTTT
once,TRBJ2-7,TRBD2,13,TRBV2,CASREAGLSEQYF,TGTGCCAGCAGGGAAGCGGGACTCTCTGAGCAGTACTTC
few,TRBJ1-1,NA,15,TRBV6-5,CASSYGGRGNTEAFF,TGTGCCAGCAGTTACGGGGGGAGAGGGAACACTGAAGCTTTCTTT
once,TRBJ2-7,TRBD2,16,TRBV5-1,CASRGTSGLTSYEQYF,TGCGCCAGCAGGGGGACTAGCGGGCTTACCTCCTACGAGCAGTACTTC
NA,TRBJ2-7,TRBD2,14,TRBV9,CASSPRLAANEQYF,TGTGCCAGCAGCCCCCGACTAGCCGCCAACGAGCAGTACTTC
NA,TRBJ2-7,NA,18,TRBV4-1,CASSQRHPQQGSIYEQYF,TGCGCCAGCAGCCAACGACACCCCCAGCAGGGATCGATATACGAGCAGTACTTC
NA,TRBJ2-5,NA,15,TRBV7-9,CASSLPGGSQETQYF,TGTGCCAGCAGCTTACCCGGAGGATCCCAAGAGACCCAGTACTTC
NA,TRBJ2-3,TRBD2,15,TRBV30,CASTSGRASGDTQYF,TGTGCCTCCACTAGCGGGAGGGCCTCTGGGGATACGCAGTATTTT
NA,TRBJ1-3,NA,12,TRBV28,CASSLLGNTIYF,TGTGCCAGCAGTTTACTAGGAAACACCATATATTTT
few,TRBJ2-3,TRBD1,15,TRBV7-6,CASSSLDRGPDTQYF,TGTGCCAGCAGCTCCTTGGACAGGGGCCCAGATACGCAGTATTTT
NA,TRBJ1-1,NA,13,TRBV19,CASTRTPNTEAFF,TGTGCCAGTACCAGGACACCGAACACTGAAGCTTTCTTT
few,TRBJ2-7,NA,12,TRBV5-5,CASSFQAHEQYF,TGTGCCAGCAGCTTCCAGGCCCACGAGCAGTACTTC
NA,TRBJ1-1,TRBD1,12,TRBV6-1,CASSLRDREAFF,TGTGCCAGCAGTCTCCGGGACAGAGAAGCTTTCTTT
NA,TRBJ2-2,TRBD2,16,TRBV30,CAWKTGLAGPTGELFF,TGTGCCTGGAAGACGGGACTAGCGGGACCCACCGGGGAGCTGTTTTTT
NA,TRBJ2-7,NA,17,TRBV5-6,CASSWGGWTDNSYEQYF,TGTGCCAGCAGCTGGGGGGGATGGACAGATAACTCCTACGAGCAGTACTTC
NA,TRBJ2-1,NA,13,TRBV11-3,CASSLVAANEQFF,TGTGCCAGCAGCTTGGTAGCGGCTAATGAGCAGTTCTTC
few,TRBJ1-2,NA,16,TRBV6-4,CASSKRGGSGGYGYTF,TGTGCCAGCAGTAAAAGGGGCGGGTCGGGAGGCTATGGCTACACCTTC
NA,TRBJ2-7,TRBD1,14,TRBV18,CASSPGDRAREQYF,TGTGCCAGCTCACCTGGGGACAGGGCGCGCGAGCAGTACTTC
NA,TRBJ2-7,NA,16,TRBV19,CASSIDRAAEPYEQYF,TGTGCCAGTAGTATAGATCGGGCAGCGGAACCCTACGAGCAGTACTTC
once,TRBJ2-7,NA,15,TRBV5-6,CASSPRQALGYEQYF,TGTGCCAGCAGCCCCCGACAGGCCCTTGGGTACGAGCAGTACTTC
few,TRBJ2-1,NA,14,TRBV7-9,CASGRRGGDLEQFF,TGTGCCAGCGGAAGAAGAGGGGGGGATTTGGAGCAGTTCTTC
NA,TRBJ1-1,TRBD1,17,TRBV29-1,CSVQLTSRTGRNTEAFF,TGCAGCGTTCAACTTACATCGAGGACAGGACGGAACACTGAAGCTTTCTTT
NA,TRBJ2-7,TRBD2,17,TRBV10-3,CAISERTSGGTGYEQYF,TGTGCCATCAGTGAGAGGACTAGCGGCGGTACGGGCTACGAGCAGTACTTC
NA,TRBJ2-7,NA,13,TRBV11-1,CASSLLQGYEQYF,TGTGCCAGCAGCTTGCTACAGGGTTACGAGCAGTACTTC
NA,TRBJ2-1,TRBD1,15,TRBV4-2,CASSLDRGTPNEQFF,TGTGCCAGCAGCCTGGACAGGGGGACCCCCAATGAGCAGTTCTTC